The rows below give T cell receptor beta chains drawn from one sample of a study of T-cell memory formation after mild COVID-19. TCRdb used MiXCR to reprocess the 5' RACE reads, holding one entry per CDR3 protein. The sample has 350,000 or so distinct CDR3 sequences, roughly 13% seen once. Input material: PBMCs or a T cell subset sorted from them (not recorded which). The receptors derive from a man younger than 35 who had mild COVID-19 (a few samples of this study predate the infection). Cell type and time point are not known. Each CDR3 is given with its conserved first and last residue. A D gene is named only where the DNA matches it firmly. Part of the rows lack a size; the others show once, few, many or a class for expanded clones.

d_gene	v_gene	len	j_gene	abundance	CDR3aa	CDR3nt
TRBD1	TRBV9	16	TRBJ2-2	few	CASSPRTGASTGELFF	TGTGCCAGCAGCCCTAGGACAGGGGCCTCCACCGGGGAGCTGTTTTTT
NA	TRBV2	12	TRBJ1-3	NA	CASSEQGNTIYF	TGTGCCAGCAGTGAACAGGGGAACACCATATATTTT
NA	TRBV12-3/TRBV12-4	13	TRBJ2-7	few	CASSFGRYYEQYF	TGTGCCAGCAGTTTTGGTCGGTACTACGAGCAGTACTTC
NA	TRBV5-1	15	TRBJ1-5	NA	CASSLEGGFNQPQHF	TGCGCCAGCAGCTTGGAGGGGGGCTTCAATCAGCCCCAGCATTTT
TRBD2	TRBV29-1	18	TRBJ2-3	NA	CSVVYPLAGVGETDTQYF	TGCAGCGTTGTCTACCCCCTCGCGGGGGTAGGGGAAACAGATACGCAGTATTTT
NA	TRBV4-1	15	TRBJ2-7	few	CASSFRQLGAYEQYF	TGCGCCAGCAGCTTCCGACAGTTAGGGGCCTACGAGCAGTACTTC
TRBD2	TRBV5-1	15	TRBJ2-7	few	CASSLGLAGGYEQYF	TGCGCCAGCAGCTTGGGACTAGCGGGGGGTTACGAGCAGTACTTC
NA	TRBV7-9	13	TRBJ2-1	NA	CASSWGPRGEQFF	TGTGCCAGCAGCTGGGGGCCCCGGGGGGAGCAGTTCTTC
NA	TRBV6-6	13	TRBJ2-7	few	CASTAGRSYEQYF	TGTGCCAGCACCGCCGGCCGGTCCTACGAGCAGTACTTC
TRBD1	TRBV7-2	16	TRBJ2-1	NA	CASSSRGTGAYNEQFF	TGTGCCAGCAGCTCCCGAGGGACAGGGGCCTACAATGAGCAGTTCTTC
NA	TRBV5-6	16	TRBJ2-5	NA	CASSFGRRNLQETQYF	TGTGCCAGCAGCTTTGGACGGCGTAATTTACAAGAGACCCAGTACTTC
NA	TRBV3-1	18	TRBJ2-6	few	CASSYVGGRGPGANVLTF	TGTGCCAGCAGCTACGTCGGTGGTAGGGGTCCTGGGGCCAACGTCCTGACTTTC
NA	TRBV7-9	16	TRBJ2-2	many	CASSLYAGASTGELFF	TGTGCCAGCAGCTTATATGCGGGGGCGTCTACCGGGGAGCTGTTTTTT
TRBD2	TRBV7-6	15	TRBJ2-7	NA	CASSSSTSGFNEQYF	TGTGCCAGCAGCAGTTCGACTAGCGGGTTCAACGAGCAGTACTTC
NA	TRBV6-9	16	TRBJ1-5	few	CASSIVAGVEDQPQHF	TGTGCCAGCAGTATTGTTGCAGGGGTGGAAGATCAGCCCCAGCATTTT
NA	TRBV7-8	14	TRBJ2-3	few	CASSRLESTDTQYF	TGTGCCAGCAGCCGCCTAGAGAGCACAGATACGCAGTATTTT
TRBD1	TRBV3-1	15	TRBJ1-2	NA	CASSLGTAGAYGYTF	TGTGCCAGCAGCCTCGGGACAGCTGGGGCCTATGGCTACACCTTC
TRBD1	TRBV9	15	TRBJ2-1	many	CASSVAGQGDNEQFF	TGTGCCAGCAGCGTTGCCGGACAGGGGGACAATGAGCAGTTCTTC
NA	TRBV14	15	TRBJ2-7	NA	CASSPFAGVDYEQYF	TGTGCCAGCAGTCCTTTCGCAGGGGTCGATTACGAGCAGTACTTC
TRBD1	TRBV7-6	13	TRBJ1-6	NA	CASSLAQGSPLHF	TGTGCCAGCAGCTTAGCACAGGGGTCACCCCTCCACTTT
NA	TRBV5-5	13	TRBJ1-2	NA	CASRAGTRYGYTF	TGTGCCAGCAGGGCGGGGACGCGTTATGGCTACACCTTC
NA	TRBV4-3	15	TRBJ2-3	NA	CASSQTRGTTDTQYF	TGCGCCAGCAGCCAAACTCGCGGGACCACAGATACGCAGTATTTT
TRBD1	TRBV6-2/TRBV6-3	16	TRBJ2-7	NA	CASRIQGPHDPYEQYF	TGTGCCAGCAGAATACAGGGGCCGCACGACCCCTACGAGCAGTACTTC
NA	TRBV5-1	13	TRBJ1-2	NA	CASSLDWNYGYTF	TGCGCCAGCAGCTTGGACTGGAACTATGGCTACACCTTC
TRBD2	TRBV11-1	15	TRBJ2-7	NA	CASSFVAGGSYEQYF	TGTGCCAGCAGCTTTGTAGCGGGGGGATCCTACGAGCAGTACTTC
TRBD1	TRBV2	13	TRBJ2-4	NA	CAIVDRTKNIQYF	TGTGCCATCGTGGACAGGACCAAAAACATTCAGTACTTC
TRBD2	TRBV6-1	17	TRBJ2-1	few	CASSETPGLAGDNEQFF	TGTGCCAGCAGTGAAACCCCCGGACTAGCGGGGGACAATGAGCAGTTCTTC
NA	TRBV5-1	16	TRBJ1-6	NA	CASSQGPANPKPPLHF	TGCGCCAGCAGCCAGGGACCGGCAAACCCCAAGCCACCCCTCCACTTT
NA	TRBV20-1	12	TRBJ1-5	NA	CSARRGRQPQHF	TGCAGTGCCCGGAGGGGGAGGCAGCCCCAGCATTTT
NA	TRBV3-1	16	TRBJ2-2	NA	CASSQDRTSNTGELFF	TGTGCCAGCAGCCAAGATAGGACTTCTAACACCGGGGAGCTGTTTTTT
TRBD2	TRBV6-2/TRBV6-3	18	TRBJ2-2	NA	CASSRRPWGGKNTGELFF	TGTGCCAGCAGCCGACGACCCTGGGGAGGGAAAAACACCGGGGAGCTGTTTTTT
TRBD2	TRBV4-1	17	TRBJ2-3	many	CASSLLADSTSTDTQYF	TGCGCCAGCAGCCTCCTAGCGGACTCAACTAGCACAGATACGCAGTATTTT
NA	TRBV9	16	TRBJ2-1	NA	CASSVESGSKYNEQFF	TGTGCCAGCAGCGTAGAGTCAGGCTCGAAATACAATGAGCAGTTCTTC
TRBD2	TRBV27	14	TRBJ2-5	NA	CASRREGGPIDQYF	TGTGCCAGCCGCCGGGAGGGGGGCCCGATTGACCAGTACTTC